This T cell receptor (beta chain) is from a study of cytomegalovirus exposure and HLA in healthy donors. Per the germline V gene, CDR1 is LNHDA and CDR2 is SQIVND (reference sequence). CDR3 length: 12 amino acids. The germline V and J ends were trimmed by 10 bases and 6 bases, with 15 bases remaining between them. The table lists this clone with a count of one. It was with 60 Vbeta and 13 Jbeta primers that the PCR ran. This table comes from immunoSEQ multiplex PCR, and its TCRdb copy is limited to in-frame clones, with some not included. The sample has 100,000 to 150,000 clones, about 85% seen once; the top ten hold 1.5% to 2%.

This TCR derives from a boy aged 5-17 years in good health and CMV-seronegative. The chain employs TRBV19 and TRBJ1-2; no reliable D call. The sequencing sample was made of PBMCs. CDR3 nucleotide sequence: TGTGCCATCTATCTGCCCCGCGATGGCTACACCTTC. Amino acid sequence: CAIYLPRDGYTF.